This T cell receptor (beta chain) appears in the sequencing data of a study of radiotherapy plus CTLA-4 blockade in lung cancer. Across the whole study: Among patients, around 18% showed objective responses, and approximately 31% had disease control. Points from the study as a whole: Clones derived from tumor TCRs expanded in blood after radiotherapy plus ipilimumab. It was early blood T cell clone dynamics, with interferon-beta, that reportedly best predicted response.

Assay used: immunoSEQ multiplex PCR; TCRdb lists only in-frame clones, some missing. This sample has tens of thousands of clones, with 78% found just once. This CDR3 comprises 16 residues. Focal radiation and CTLA-4 blockade (ipilimumab) were tested in chemo-refractory metastatic non-small-cell lung cancer patients. There are a few counts of this clone. What it recognizes is unknown. V and J are TRBV12-2 and TRBJ1-5; the DNA was not used to check the table's D call, TRBD1. TRBV12-2 is shown as a pseudogene. The sequence was collected from a human donor with non-small cell lung cancer who had a complete response to radiotherapy plus ipilimumab. The sequencing used peripheral blood, collected from a patient treated with radiotherapy plus ipilimumab. This CDR3 reads CASRSSGQGLNQPQHF. CDR3 bases: TGTGCAAGTCGCTCATCTGGACAGGGGTTAAATCAGCCCCAGCATTTT.